Listed below are T cell receptor beta chains from one sample, sequenced in a study of control samples from healthy donors and cancer patients. Only in-frame clones appear in the TCRdb table, and some are missing; sequencing was by immunoSEQ multiplex PCR. The sample has 98,000 or so clones; more than 75% are singletons. Sequenced: blood. These receptors were taken from a man aged 55 to 70 in good health. Both conserved end residues are part of each CDR3. D genes are given only for firm matches. Where a row states a size, it is once, few, many or the class of an expanded clone; other rows omit it.

CDR3: CASTHTEAFF
DNA: TGTGCCAGCACCCACACTGAAGCTTTCTTT
size: once
D: .
J: TRBJ1-1
V: TRBV6-5

CDR3: CASSSPVGTFNTDTQYF
DNA: TGTGCCAGCAGCTCCCCAGTGGGGACTTTTAACACAGATACGCAGTATTTT
size: .
D: .
J: TRBJ2-3
V: TRBV5-6

CDR3: CASSEASGAVSGYTF
DNA: TGTGCCAGCAGTGAAGCGAGTGGGGCAGTTAGCGGCTACACCTTC
size: few
D: .
J: TRBJ1-2
V: TRBV6-1

CDR3: CASSPAYEQYF
DNA: TGTGCCAGCAGCCCCGCCTACGAGCAGTACTTC
size: .
D: .
J: TRBJ2-7
V: TRBV11-2

CDR3: CASSKQGMNTEAFF
DNA: TGTGCCAGCAGTAAACAGGGCATGAACACTGAAGCTTTCTTT
size: once
D: .
J: TRBJ1-1
V: TRBV9

CDR3: CASSKALLGINQPQHF
DNA: TGTGCCAGCAGCAAAGCGCTTTTAGGAATCAATCAGCCCCAGCATTTT
size: few
D: .
J: TRBJ1-5
V: TRBV21-1

CDR3: CSASPGVRADTQYF
DNA: TGCAGTGCTAGTCCCGGGGTTCGGGCAGATACGCAGTATTTT
size: .
D: .
J: TRBJ2-3
V: TRBV20-1

CDR3: CASSSRTRETQYF
DNA: TGTGCCAGCAGTTCCCGTACCCGGGAGACCCAGTACTTC
size: .
D: .
J: TRBJ2-5
V: TRBV6-5

CDR3: CASRLGDSNSPLHF
DNA: TGTGCCAGCAGGCTGGGGGATAGCAATTCACCCCTCCACTTT
size: .
D: .
J: TRBJ1-6
V: TRBV2

CDR3: CASSYSLAGYEQYF
DNA: TGTGCCAGCAGTTACTCGCTGGCAGGCTACGAGCAGTACTTC
size: .
D: .
J: TRBJ2-7
V: TRBV6-5

CDR3: CASSLSPLGGEKLFF
DNA: TGCGCCAGCAGCCTGTCACCCCTGGGCGGTGAAAAACTGTTTTTT
size: .
D: .
J: TRBJ1-4
V: TRBV4-1

CDR3: CASSDLPDRSYEQYF
DNA: TGTGCCAGCAGTGACCTGCCCGACAGGTCCTACGAGCAGTACTTC
size: .
D: .
J: TRBJ2-7
V: TRBV6-1

CDR3: CASRPRGGQAEGYTF
DNA: TGTGCCAGTAGGCCCCGGGGAGGACAGGCTGAGGGCTACACCTTC
size: few
D: TRBD1
J: TRBJ1-2
V: TRBV19

CDR3: CASSRQISYGYTF
DNA: TGTGCCAGTAGTAGACAGATATCCTATGGCTACACCTTC
size: .
D: .
J: TRBJ1-2
V: TRBV19

CDR3: CASSRDRARQPQHF
DNA: TGTGCCAGCAGTCGGGACAGGGCTCGGCAGCCCCAGCATTTT
size: .
D: TRBD1
J: TRBJ1-5
V: TRBV6-5

CDR3: CATSDSLTSVSGEQYF
DNA: TGTGCCACCAGTGACTCACTTACTAGTGTGTCGGGCGAGCAGTACTTC
size: .
D: .
J: TRBJ2-7
V: TRBV24-1

CDR3: CASSQEGGRNTEAFF
DNA: TGCGCCAGCAGCCAAGAAGGAGGCCGGAACACTGAAGCTTTCTTT
size: .
D: .
J: TRBJ1-1
V: TRBV4-1

CDR3: CSVEGLLLGASSYEQYF
DNA: TGCAGCGTTGAAGGTCTCCTCTTGGGAGCGAGCTCCTACGAGCAGTACTTC
size: once
D: .
J: TRBJ2-7
V: TRBV29-1

CDR3: CASSLDLFSGGDYNEQFF
DNA: TGTGCCAGTAGCCTTGACCTTTTTAGCGGGGGGGACTACAATGAGCAGTTCTTC
size: .
D: TRBD2
J: TRBJ2-1
V: TRBV19

CDR3: CASRGLAGGPYNEQFF
DNA: TGTGCCAGCAGAGGACTAGCGGGAGGGCCCTACAATGAGCAGTTCTTC
size: .
D: TRBD2
J: TRBJ2-1
V: TRBV7-2

CDR3: CAWSRRRQVDEQFF
DNA: TGTGCCTGGAGTAGGAGGCGGCAAGTAGATGAGCAGTTCTTC
size: once
D: .
J: TRBJ2-1
V: TRBV30

CDR3: CASSPPGLDGRYNEQFF
DNA: TGTGCCAGTAGTCCGCCGGGACTAGATGGTCGGTACAATGAGCAGTTCTTC
size: .
D: TRBD2
J: TRBJ2-1
V: TRBV19

CDR3: CASSSSGTGFNEKLFF
DNA: TGCGCCAGCAGCTCCTCCGGGACAGGGTTTAATGAAAAACTGTTTTTT
size: once
D: TRBD1
J: TRBJ1-4
V: TRBV5-1

CDR3: CAISRDGNSNQPQHF
DNA: TGTGCCATCAGTCGAGACGGGAATAGCAATCAGCCCCAGCATTTT
size: .
D: .
J: TRBJ1-5
V: TRBV10-3

CDR3: CASGGILPGGYGYTF
DNA: TGTGCCAGCGGAGGTATCCTGCCCGGAGGCTATGGCTACACCTTC
size: .
D: .
J: TRBJ1-2
V: TRBV27

CDR3: CAWSTDSGIGSYEQYF
DNA: TGTGCCTGGAGTACGGATAGCGGGATCGGATCCTACGAGCAGTACTTC
size: .
D: TRBD2
J: TRBJ2-7
V: TRBV30

CDR3: CAWSQSSPGSGTEAFF
DNA: TGTGCCTGGAGCCAATCTTCACCGGGCAGCGGCACTGAAGCTTTCTTT
size: .
D: .
J: TRBJ1-1
V: TRBV30

CDR3: CASSLGNWYTEAFF
DNA: TGTGCCAGCAGTTTAGGTAATTGGTACACTGAAGCTTTCTTT
size: few
D: .
J: TRBJ1-1
V: TRBV28

CDR3: CASSSRETDTEAFF
DNA: TGTGCCAGCTCATCGCGGGAGACGGACACTGAAGCTTTCTTT
size: .
D: .
J: TRBJ1-1
V: TRBV18

CDR3: CAIQLLTGYGYTF
DNA: TGTGCCATCCAACTTCTGACAGGCTATGGCTACACCTTC
size: .
D: .
J: TRBJ1-2
V: TRBV6-6

CDR3: CASSLLESGYEQYF
DNA: TGTGCCAGCAGCTTACTAGAGTCCGGCTACGAGCAGTACTTC
size: .
D: .
J: TRBJ2-7
V: TRBV5-6

CDR3: CAWEQGDGDTQYF
DNA: TGTGCCTGGGAACAGGGGGATGGAGATACGCAGTATTTT
size: .
D: TRBD1
J: TRBJ2-3
V: TRBV30

CDR3: CASKEREISTDTQYF
DNA: TGCGCCAGCAAAGAGCGGGAGATTAGCACAGATACGCAGTATTTT
size: .
D: TRBD2
J: TRBJ2-3
V: TRBV5-1

CDR3: CASSYAATVDTQYF
DNA: TGTGCCAGCAGTTACGCAGCTACCGTAGATACGCAGTATTTT
size: .
D: .
J: TRBJ2-3
V: TRBV6-6

CDR3: CASKLGRGNLNYEQYF
DNA: TGTGCCAGCAAATTGGGTCGCGGTAACCTCAACTACGAGCAGTACTTC
size: .
D: .
J: TRBJ2-7
V: TRBV27

CDR3: CASSPREGRTGPYNEQFF
DNA: TGTGCCAGCTCACCCCGGGAGGGCCGGACAGGACCCTACAATGAGCAGTTCTTC
size: once
D: .
J: TRBJ2-1
V: TRBV18

CDR3: CASSSGRRYTDTQYF
DNA: TGTGCCAGCAGCTCAGGTAGAAGATACACAGATACGCAGTATTTT
size: .
D: .
J: TRBJ2-3
V: TRBV11-2

CDR3: CASSFTGSSYEQYF
DNA: TGCGCCAGCAGCTTTACCGGAAGCTCCTACGAGCAGTACTTC
size: .
D: .
J: TRBJ2-7
V: TRBV5-1

CDR3: CASSNGTGDREDEKLFF
DNA: TGTGCCAGCAGTAACGGGACAGGGGACAGGGAGGATGAAAAACTGTTTTTT
size: .
D: TRBD1
J: TRBJ1-4
V: TRBV7-3

CDR3: CASIEGAGSSYEQYF
DNA: TGTGCCAGCATCGAGGGGGCGGGCAGCTCCTACGAGCAGTACTTC
size: .
D: TRBD1
J: TRBJ2-7
V: TRBV28

CDR3: CASSRSYTGRILRSTDTQYF
DNA: TGCGCCAGCAGCCGAAGCTATACTGGGAGAATTCTCCGTAGCACAGATACGCAGTATTTT
size: .
D: .
J: TRBJ2-3
V: TRBV4-1

CDR3: CAWMSRIPLPTEAFF
DNA: TGTGCCTGGATGTCGAGGATACCACTTCCCACTGAAGCTTTCTTT
size: .
D: .
J: TRBJ1-1
V: TRBV30

CDR3: CASSYRLAPGKIGTYEQYF
DNA: TGTGCCAGCAGTTACCGACTAGCGCCGGGGAAGATTGGGACCTACGAGCAGTACTTC
size: .
D: TRBD2
J: TRBJ2-7
V: TRBV6-2/TRBV6-3

CDR3: CASSEAGTAETQYF
DNA: TGTGCCAGCAGTGAAGCGGGGACAGCAGAGACCCAGTACTTC
size: .
D: TRBD1
J: TRBJ2-5
V: TRBV2

CDR3: CASSTDTSSYEQYF
DNA: TGTGCCAGCAGCACCGACACGAGCTCCTACGAGCAGTACTTC
size: .
D: .
J: TRBJ2-7
V: TRBV5-5

CDR3: CASSVTSPNEQFF
DNA: TGCGCCAGCAGCGTGACTAGCCCCAATGAGCAGTTCTTC
size: .
D: TRBD2
J: TRBJ2-1
V: TRBV5-1

CDR3: CASSPTPSSYNSPLHF
DNA: TGTGCCAGCAGCCCCACGCCCAGCTCCTATAATTCACCCCTCCACTTT
size: .
D: .
J: TRBJ1-6
V: TRBV9

CDR3: CASSHSRTGNEQFF
DNA: TGTGCCAGCAGCCACTCTCGGACAGGAAATGAGCAGTTCTTC
size: .
D: TRBD1
J: TRBJ2-1
V: TRBV7-8

CDR3: CASGLDLGGGTEAFF
DNA: TGTGCTAGTGGTTTGGATCTTGGGGGGGGCACTGAAGCTTTCTTT
size: .
D: .
J: TRBJ1-1
V: TRBV12-5

CDR3: CASSSRQGATEAFF
DNA: TGTGCCAGCAGCTCCAGACAGGGGGCGACTGAAGCTTTCTTT
size: .
D: TRBD1
J: TRBJ1-1
V: TRBV5-4

CDR3: CASSQDLGIDGGNTIYF
DNA: TGTGCCAGCAGCCAAGATTTGGGGATCGACGGGGGAAACACCATATATTTT
size: .
D: .
J: TRBJ1-3
V: TRBV4-2

CDR3: CASSPTENTEAFF
DNA: TGTGCCAGCAGCCCCACAGAGAACACTGAAGCTTTCTTT
size: .
D: .
J: TRBJ1-1
V: TRBV7-3

CDR3: CASTLGGRGRIDSNGSTEAFF
DNA: TGCGCCAGCACCCTGGGCGGCAGGGGGCGGATTGACTCCAACGGGAGCACTGAAGCTTTCTTT
size: .
D: TRBD1
J: TRBJ1-1
V: TRBV5-1

CDR3: CASSSRQGDYEQYF
DNA: TGTGCCAGCAGTTCCCGACAGGGGGACTACGAGCAGTACTTC
size: .
D: TRBD1
J: TRBJ2-7
V: TRBV27

CDR3: CASSPTGGSGANVLTF
DNA: TGTGCCAGCTCACCAACGGGGGGATCCGGGGCCAACGTCCTGACTTTC
size: few
D: TRBD2
J: TRBJ2-6
V: TRBV18

CDR3: CASSLVSGAEAFF
DNA: TGCGCCAGCAGCTTGGTGTCTGGAGCTGAAGCTTTCTTT
size: .
D: .
J: TRBJ1-1
V: TRBV5-1